This T cell receptor (beta chain) came from a study of blood T cells in healthy people across ages (dated by TCRdb to 2014 to 2015). Turning to the overall study: In model experiments, roughly one uniquely barcoded TCR beta cDNA molecule per two T cells was captured by template switching. Using the same blood draw, the study looked at two additional independent replicas of 1 million unique cDNA reads for two donors, one aged 18 to 29 and the other aged 80 or older. Four age groups were formed from the donors: young (average approximately 17 years), middle-aged (just under 40), aged (roughly 58) and long-lived (about 80). To track age-related changes in TCR beta repertoire diversity, the study relied on deep sequencing normalized with unique cDNA molecular identifiers. To avoid experimental bias, donors of different ages were distributed randomly across sequencing lanes.

CDR1 and CDR2 are drawn from the germline V gene: SQVTM, ANQGSEA. The germline ends are 8 bases apart after V is trimmed by 6 bases and J by 3 bases. The CDR3 goes from the cysteine to the phenylalanine over 11 residues. CDR3 DNA only is kept here, 33 bases in frame from base 1. The roughly 39 donors, aged about 6 to 100 years, were systemically healthy Caucasian individuals from Russia. About 10 milliliters of peripheral blood were collected from each donor into EDTA-treated Vacutainer tubes. Ficoll-Paque density-gradient centrifugation was used to isolate PBMCs, with at least 7 million per sample. Trizol reagent was used to extract total RNA from PBMCs, with at least 6 micrograms per sample. Naive CD45RAhigh/CD27high T cell percentages were measured by flow cytometry on a PBMC aliquot from every donor. Notes on this clonotype: The target of this receptor is not known. Within one base of it there is no much larger clone, and no base qualities were kept.

Preparation of the library involved 5' RACE. The instrument given in TCRdb is Illumina HiSeq 2500. The second PCR ran for roughly 6 to 11 cycles and used a J-beta primer mix along with a sample-barcoded 5' primer. Each TCR beta cDNA molecule received a unique molecular identifier from a template-switch 5' adaptor carrying 12 random nucleotides. Each sample yielded at least 2.5 million CDR3-containing paired-end reads. First-strand cDNA synthesis was performed from all RNA using the Mint cDNA synthesis kit, with priming by a TRBC-specific oligonucleotide. Following uracil-DNA glycosylase treatment, a first 18-cycle PCR with universal primers M1SS and BC2_uni_R was performed on all cDNA. The original pipeline was this. Normalization of each sample was performed by random selection of 1 million high-quality reads, each carrying a distinct molecular identifier. Reads sharing molecular identifiers were discarded rather than binned into consensus sequences. CDR3 identification, clonotype clustering and error correction used MiTCR with a Q25 quality threshold and the strictest error-elimination algorithm. A nonparametric unseen species model with Euler transformation was used to estimate a lower bound on total TCR beta diversity. The public reads were quality trimmed at Q25 with fastp and then assembled into clones with MiXCR by TCRdb, keeping productive beta chains. A single entry per CDR3 protein holds the most common genes and DNA from its merged rows. The V and J calls shown here were made by TCRdb, not taken from the authors' results. The sample table records about 940,000 distinct CDR3 sequences; approximately 49% of these occur just once. The ten largest clones represent roughly 12% of the sample.

Findings and caveats that apply to the study as a whole: A strong correlation was found between observed TCR beta diversity and the percentage of naive T cells measured by flow cytometry. Compared with the aged group, the long-lived group had more naive CD4+ T cells, fewer expanded clones and increased TCR diversity, suggesting age selection. Donor CMV infection status was unknown, potentially confounding age-related changes in expanded clonotypes. Observed TCR beta diversity per million T cells fell roughly linearly with age, and a significant reduction was already apparent by age around 40. Conclusive comparison of naive and antigen-experienced compartments was prevented by the profiling of bulk unsorted PBMCs. Total diversity estimates from one million sequenced T cells were considered lower bounds and underestimates.

The chain is assembled from TRBV29-1 and TRBJ1-1, with the D segment identity uncertain. This TCR was recovered from a man younger than 40 in good health. The source material was blood. The CDR3 sequence is CSVTDDTEAFF. The DNA is TGCAGCGTCACGGACGACACTGAAGCTTTCTTT.